This TCR beta chain was profiled in a study of blood T cell repertoires in COVID-19. This clone has only one observation. The V and J ends lost 6 bases and 2 bases, in that order; junction bases with no gene match: 10. Per the germline V gene, CDR1 is SGHTA and CDR2 is FQGTGA. The CDR3 spans 15 residues. The assay was immunoSEQ multiplex PCR, and TCRdb's table has in-frame clones only and misses some. The sample consists of approximately 81,000 clones, 91% of them appearing once. The receptor was isolated from a woman in her forties or fifties in a cohort sampled during active COVID-19. The sequenced sample consisted of peripheral blood. V and J are TRBV7-3 and TRBJ2-7; 7 nucleotides match TRBD1. CDR3 protein: CASRTNRGATYEQYF. CDR3 DNA sequence: TGTGCCAGCAGGACGAACAGGGGCGCGACCTACGAGCAGTACTTC. Based on the CDR3 plus reference TRBV7-3 and TRBJ2-7, the full variable domain is GAGVSQTPSNKVTEKGKYVELRCDPISGHTALYWYRQSLGQGPEFLIYFQGTGAADDSGLPNDRFFAVRPEGSVSTLKIQRTERGDSAVYLCASRTNRGATYEQYFGPGTRLTVT.